The next 9 T cell receptor beta chains were all read from a single sample in a study of shared clonotypes between healthy human individuals. Here immunoSEQ multiplex PCR was the method, and the copy in TCRdb shows in-frame clones only, minus some. Counted here are over 400,000 clones, about 96% occurring once; the ten biggest clones make up 0.055% to 0.075%. The sequenced sample consisted of naive CD4+ T cells sorted from blood. Stated subset: CD45RA+ positively selected. The receptor source for this set is a woman aged 30 to 39 in good health.

The chain combines TRBV5-1 with TRBJ1-1, with a weak D call TRBD1 (5 bases). Germline values: CDR1 SGHRS, CDR2 YFSETQ. CDR3 size: 15 residues. V was clipped by 6 bases and J by 1 base, with 16 bases between them. The CDR3 spells CASKSEGISNTEAFF. The CDR3 nucleotides read TGCGCCAGCAAGTCCGAGGGGATATCGAACACTGAAGCTTTCTTT.

The chain combines TRBV6-5 with TRBJ2-1; TRBD2 matches at 9 bases. The CDR3 sequence is 14 residues long. After removal of 1 base from V and 10 bases from J, the junction contained 5 bases not matched to a gene. Looked up from germline, CDR1 is MNHEY and CDR2 is SVGAGI. The DNA for the CDR3 is TGTGCCAGCAGTTACTTTTCCAGCGGGAGGGAGCAGTTCTTC. Translated: CASSYFSSGREQFF.

To note about this clone: Compared with germline, one end of the junction differs, possibly owing to a read error. The J gene is TRBJ2-7, the V gene TRBV7-9; perhaps TRBD2 as D (6 bases). CDR1 SEHNR and CDR2 FQNEAQ come from the germline V gene (reference sequence). This CDR3 is 15 amino acids long. The CDR3 nucleotides are TGTGCCAGCAGCTCCCCACCCGGGACTGCCTACGCGCAGTACTTC. It codes for CASSSPPGTAYAQYF.

The V call is TRBV6-6, the J call TRBJ2-7; no firm D call. The CDR3 has 14 amino acids. CDR1 MNHNY and CDR2 SVGAGI come from the germline V gene (reference sequence). The germline V and J ends were trimmed by 2 bases and 5 bases, with 13 bases remaining between them. This CDR3 reads CASSYHYQSNEQYF. The CDR3 DNA sequence: TGTGCCAGCAGTTACCACTATCAGAGCAACGAGCAGTACTTC.

The chain's CDR3 is CASNWRGTGANVLTF. CDR3 DNA: TGTGCCAGCAACTGGAGGGGGACTGGGGCCAACGTCCTGACTTTC. The genes are TRBV28 and TRBJ2-6; D is tentatively TRBD1 or TRBD2 (6 bases each). The CDR3 contains 15 residues. The V gene lost 7 bases and the J gene lost 2 bases, with 12 bases spanning the gap. Germline CDR1 and CDR2: MDHEN and SYDVKM.

The chain uses TRBV6-1 and TRBJ1-1; D remains unclear. The germline CDR1 and CDR2 sequences are MNHNS and SASEGT. The CDR3 length is 14 residues. Trimming left V 1 base short and J 1 base short, with 7 bases between. The CDR3 DNA reads as TGTGCCAGCAGTGAAGTTATTTGGAACACTGAAGCTTTCTTT. Translating gives CASSEVIWNTEAFF.

V gene TRBV21-1 combines with J gene TRBJ1-2; the table gives TRBD1 as D, unverified against the DNA. TRBV21-1 is reported as a pseudogene. The CDR3 runs 16 residues. Written as DNA, the CDR3 is TGTGCCAGCACCTTCGAAAAGCCAGGGGAGAGGCGTGGCTACACCTTC. It is translated as CASTFEKPGERRGYTF.

This clone was found once. The chain combines TRBV9 with TRBJ2-3, with 12 bases matching TRBD2. Per germline, CDR1 SGDLS and CDR2 YYNGEE. This CDR3 region has 16 residues. The trim removed 4 bases at V and 2 bases at J, leaving 5 bases unmatched. The CDR3 is CASSFWTSGNTDTQYF. CDR3 coding DNA: TGTGCCAGCAGCTTCTGGACTAGCGGGAACACAGATACGCAGTATTTT.

This chain links TRBV5-4 with TRBJ2-5; 10 bases line up with TRBD1. TRBJ2-7 explains the end of the DNA better; the J call may be wrong. In germline, CDR1 is SGHNT, CDR2 YYREEE (reference sequence). This CDR3 has 14 amino acids. The CDR3: CASSSGTGVYEQYF. CDR3 nucleotides: TGTGCCAGCAGCTCCGGGACAGGGGTCTACGAGCAGTACTTC.